Shown below are 2 T cell receptor beta chains from a single sample sequenced in a study of beta chain features in type 1 diabetes. The sequenced template was cDNA made from the entire isolated RNA. Here immunoSEQ multiplex PCR was the method, and the copy in TCRdb shows in-frame clones only, minus some. The table has roughly 450,000 clones, over 9.5% seen once; the top ten hold about 0.045%. The source material was naive CD4+ T cells from blood. All receptors derive from a woman under 30 in good health.

This rearrangement joins TRBV19 to TRBJ2-3; weak D call: TRBD1 (6 bases). This CDR3 spans 15 amino acids. The germline CDR1 and CDR2 sequences are LNHDA and SQIVND (reference sequence). Trimming took 3 bases from V and 0 from J, leaving 10 bases between them. CDR3 nucleotides: TGTGCCAGTAGTATCTTGACAGGAAGCACAGATACGCAGTATTTT. Its translation is CASSILTGSTDTQYF.

This chain links TRBV6-5 with TRBJ1-4; D perhaps matches TRBD1 (5 bases). This CDR3 has 15 amino acids. CDR1 is MNHEY and CDR2 is SVGAGI in the germline V gene. V shed 8 bases and J shed 7 bases, with 20 bases lying between them. Here the CDR3 reads CASGPGAGRIEKLFF. Here the CDR3 DNA reads TGTGCCAGCGGCCCTGGGGCAGGGAGGATTGAAAAACTGTTTTTT.